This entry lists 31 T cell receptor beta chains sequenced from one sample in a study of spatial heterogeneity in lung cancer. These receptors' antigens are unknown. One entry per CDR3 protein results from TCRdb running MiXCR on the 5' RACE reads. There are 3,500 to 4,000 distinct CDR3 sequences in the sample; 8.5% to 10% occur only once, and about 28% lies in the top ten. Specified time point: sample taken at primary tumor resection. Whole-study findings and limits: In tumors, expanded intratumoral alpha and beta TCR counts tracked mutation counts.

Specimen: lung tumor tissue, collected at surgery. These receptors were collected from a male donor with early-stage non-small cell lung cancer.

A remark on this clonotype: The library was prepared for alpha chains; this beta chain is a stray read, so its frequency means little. CDR3 nucleotide sequence: TGCGCCAGCACCCCTGGACGAGGGGGGACCTCCTACGAGCAGTACTTC. Its protein product is CASTPGRGGTSYEQYF. The chain couples TRBV23-1 to TRBJ2-7; D tentatively fits TRBD1 or TRBD2 (6 bases each). TRBV23-1 is sorted into the ORF group, with uncertain function. This CDR3 has 16 residues. With 7 bases removed from V and 0 bases from J, the gap between germline ends came to 19 bases.

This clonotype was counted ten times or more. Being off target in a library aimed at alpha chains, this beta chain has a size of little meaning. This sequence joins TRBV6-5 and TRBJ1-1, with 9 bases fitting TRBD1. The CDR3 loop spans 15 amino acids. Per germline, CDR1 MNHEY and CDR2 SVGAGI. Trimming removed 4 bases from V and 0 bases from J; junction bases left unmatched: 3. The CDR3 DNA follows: TGTGCCAGCAGTTCCGGGACAGGGTTGAACACTGAAGCTTTCTTT. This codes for CASSSGTGLNTEAFF.

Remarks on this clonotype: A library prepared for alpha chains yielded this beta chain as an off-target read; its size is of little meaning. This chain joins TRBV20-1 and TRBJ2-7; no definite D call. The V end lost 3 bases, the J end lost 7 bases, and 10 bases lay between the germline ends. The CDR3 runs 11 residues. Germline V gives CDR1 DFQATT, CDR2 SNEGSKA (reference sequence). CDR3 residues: CSASGPSEQYF. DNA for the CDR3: TGCAGTGCTAGTGGGCCTTCGGAGCAGTACTTC.

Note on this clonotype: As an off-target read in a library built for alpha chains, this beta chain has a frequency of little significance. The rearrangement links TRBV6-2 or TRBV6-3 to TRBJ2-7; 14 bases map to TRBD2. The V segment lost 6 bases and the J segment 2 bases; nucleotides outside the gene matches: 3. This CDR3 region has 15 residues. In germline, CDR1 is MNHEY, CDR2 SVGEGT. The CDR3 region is CASRWTSGGTYEQYF. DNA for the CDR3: TGTGCCAGCAGGTGGACTAGCGGGGGGACCTACGAGCAGTACTTC.

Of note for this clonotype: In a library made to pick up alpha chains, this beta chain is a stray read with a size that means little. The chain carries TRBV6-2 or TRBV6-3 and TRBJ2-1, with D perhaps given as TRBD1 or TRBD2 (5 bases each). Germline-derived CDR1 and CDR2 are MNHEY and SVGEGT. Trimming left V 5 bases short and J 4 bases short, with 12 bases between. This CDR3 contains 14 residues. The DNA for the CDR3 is TGTGCCAGCAGTAGGGACCGGAAATACAATGAGCAGTTCTTC. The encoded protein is CASSRDRKYNEQFF.

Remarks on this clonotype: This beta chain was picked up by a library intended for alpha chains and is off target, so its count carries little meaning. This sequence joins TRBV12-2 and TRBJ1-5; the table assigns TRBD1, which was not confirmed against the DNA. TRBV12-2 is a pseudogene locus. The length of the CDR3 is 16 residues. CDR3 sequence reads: CASRSHSPGSNQPQHF. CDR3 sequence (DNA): TGTGCAAGTCGCTCACACTCCCCGGGTAGCAATCAGCCCCAGCATTTT.

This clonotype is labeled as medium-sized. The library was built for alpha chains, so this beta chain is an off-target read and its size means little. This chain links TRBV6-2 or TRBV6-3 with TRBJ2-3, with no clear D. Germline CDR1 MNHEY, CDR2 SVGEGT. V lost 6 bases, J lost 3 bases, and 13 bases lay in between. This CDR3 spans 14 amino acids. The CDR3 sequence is CASSLSKRTDTQYF. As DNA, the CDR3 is TGTGCCAGCAGCCTTTCAAAACGGACAGATACGCAGTATTTT.

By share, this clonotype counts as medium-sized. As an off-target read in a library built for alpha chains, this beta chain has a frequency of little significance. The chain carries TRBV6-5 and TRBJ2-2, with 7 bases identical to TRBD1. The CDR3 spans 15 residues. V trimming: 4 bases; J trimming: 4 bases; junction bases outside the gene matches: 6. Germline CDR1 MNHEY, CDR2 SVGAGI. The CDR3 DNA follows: TGTGCCAGCAGTTTGACAGGGTATAGCACCGGGGAGCTGTTTTTT. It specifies CASSLTGYSTGELFF.

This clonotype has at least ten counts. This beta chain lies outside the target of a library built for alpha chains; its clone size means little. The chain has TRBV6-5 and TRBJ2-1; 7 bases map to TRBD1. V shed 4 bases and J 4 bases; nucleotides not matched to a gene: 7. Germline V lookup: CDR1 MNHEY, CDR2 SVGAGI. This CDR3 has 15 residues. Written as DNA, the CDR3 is TGTGCCAGCAGTTGGTCCGGGACAGAGTACAATGAGCAGTTCTTC. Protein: CASSWSGTEYNEQFF.

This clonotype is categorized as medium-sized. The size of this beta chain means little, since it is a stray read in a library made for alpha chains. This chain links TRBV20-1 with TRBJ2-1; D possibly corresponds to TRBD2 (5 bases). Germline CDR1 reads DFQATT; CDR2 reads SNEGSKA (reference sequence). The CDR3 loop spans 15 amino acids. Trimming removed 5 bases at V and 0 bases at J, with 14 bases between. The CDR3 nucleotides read TGCAGTGCTCAGACCGGGGAGAACTCCTACAATGAGCAGTTCTTC. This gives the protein CSAQTGENSYNEQFF.

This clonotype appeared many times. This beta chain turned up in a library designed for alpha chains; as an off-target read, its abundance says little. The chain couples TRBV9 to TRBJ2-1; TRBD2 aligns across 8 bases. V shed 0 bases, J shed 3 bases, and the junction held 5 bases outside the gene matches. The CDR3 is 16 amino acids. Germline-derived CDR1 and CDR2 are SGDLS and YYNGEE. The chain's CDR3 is CASSVGGGRYYNEQFF. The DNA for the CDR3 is TGTGCCAGCAGCGTAGGCGGCGGGAGGTACTACAATGAGCAGTTCTTC.

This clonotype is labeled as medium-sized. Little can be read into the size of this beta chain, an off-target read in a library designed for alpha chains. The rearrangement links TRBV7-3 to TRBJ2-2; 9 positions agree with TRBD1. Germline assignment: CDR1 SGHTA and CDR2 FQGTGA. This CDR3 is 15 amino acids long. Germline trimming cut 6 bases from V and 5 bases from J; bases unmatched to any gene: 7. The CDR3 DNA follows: TGTGCCAGCAGTTCGGGACAGGGCATTACCGGGGAGCTGTTTTTT. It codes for CASSSGQGITGELFF.

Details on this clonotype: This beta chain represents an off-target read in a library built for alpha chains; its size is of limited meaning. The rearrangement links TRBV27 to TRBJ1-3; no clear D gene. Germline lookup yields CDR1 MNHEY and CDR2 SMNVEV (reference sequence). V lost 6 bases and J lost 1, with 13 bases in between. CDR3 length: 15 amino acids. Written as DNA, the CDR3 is TGTGCCAGCAGCCTAGGGTGGGCTTCTGGAAACACCATATATTTT. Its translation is CASSLGWASGNTIYF.

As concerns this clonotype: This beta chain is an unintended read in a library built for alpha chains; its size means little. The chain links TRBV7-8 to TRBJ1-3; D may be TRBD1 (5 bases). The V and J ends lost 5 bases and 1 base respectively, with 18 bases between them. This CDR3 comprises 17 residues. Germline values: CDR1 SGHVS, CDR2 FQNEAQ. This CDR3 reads CASSLWWDASSGNTIYF. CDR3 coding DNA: TGTGCCAGCAGCCTGTGGTGGGACGCAAGTTCTGGAAACACCATATATTTT.

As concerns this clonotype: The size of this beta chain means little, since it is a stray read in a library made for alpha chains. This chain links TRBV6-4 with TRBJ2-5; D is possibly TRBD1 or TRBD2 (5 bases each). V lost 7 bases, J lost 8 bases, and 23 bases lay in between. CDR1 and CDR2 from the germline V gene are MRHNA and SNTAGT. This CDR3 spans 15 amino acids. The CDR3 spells CASNRHRDQPKTQYF. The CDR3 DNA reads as TGTGCCAGCAATCGACACCGGGACCAACCTAAAACCCAGTACTTC.

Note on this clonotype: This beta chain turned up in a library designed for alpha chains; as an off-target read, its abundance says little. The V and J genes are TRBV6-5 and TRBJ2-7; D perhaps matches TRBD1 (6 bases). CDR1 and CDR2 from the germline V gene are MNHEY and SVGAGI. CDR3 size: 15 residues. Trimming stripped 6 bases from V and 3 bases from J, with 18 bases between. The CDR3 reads CASSGRWDTFYEQYF. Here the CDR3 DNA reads TGTGCCAGCAGCGGCCGTTGGGACACCTTCTACGAGCAGTACTTC.

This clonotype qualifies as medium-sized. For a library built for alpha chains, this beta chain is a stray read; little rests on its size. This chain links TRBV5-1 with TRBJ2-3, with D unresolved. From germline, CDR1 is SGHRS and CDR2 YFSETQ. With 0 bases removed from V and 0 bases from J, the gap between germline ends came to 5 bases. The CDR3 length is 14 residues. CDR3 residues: CASSLGISTDTQYF. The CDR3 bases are TGCGCCAGCAGCTTGGGGATAAGCACAGATACGCAGTATTTT.

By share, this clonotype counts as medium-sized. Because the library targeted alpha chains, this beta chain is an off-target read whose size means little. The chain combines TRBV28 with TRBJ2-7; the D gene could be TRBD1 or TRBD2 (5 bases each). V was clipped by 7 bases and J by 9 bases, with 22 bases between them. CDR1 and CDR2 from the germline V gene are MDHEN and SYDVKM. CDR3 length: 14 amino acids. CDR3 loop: CASTPPGPSVGQYF. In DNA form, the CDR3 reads TGTGCCAGCACCCCCCCGGGACCCTCGGTCGGGCAGTACTTC. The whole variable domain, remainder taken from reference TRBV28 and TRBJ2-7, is DVKVTQSSRYLVKRTGEKVFLECVQDMDHENMFWYRQDPGLGLRLIYFSYDVKMKEKGDIPEGYSVSREKKERFSLILESASTNQTSMYLCASTPPGPSVGQYFGPGTRLTVT.

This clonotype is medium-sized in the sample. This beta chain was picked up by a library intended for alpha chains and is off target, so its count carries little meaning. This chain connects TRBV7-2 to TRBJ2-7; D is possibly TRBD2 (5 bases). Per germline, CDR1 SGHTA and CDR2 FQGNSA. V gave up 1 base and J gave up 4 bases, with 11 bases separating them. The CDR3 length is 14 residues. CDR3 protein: CASSLGTGKYEQYF. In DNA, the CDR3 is TGTGCCAGCAGCTTAGGGACCGGGAAATACGAGCAGTACTTC.

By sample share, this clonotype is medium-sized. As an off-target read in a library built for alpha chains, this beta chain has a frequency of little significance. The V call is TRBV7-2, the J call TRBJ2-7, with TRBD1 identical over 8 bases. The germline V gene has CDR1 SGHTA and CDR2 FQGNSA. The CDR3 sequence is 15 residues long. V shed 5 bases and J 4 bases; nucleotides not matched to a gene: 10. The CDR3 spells CASSASPDRVYEQYF. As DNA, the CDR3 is TGTGCCAGCAGCGCCTCCCCGGACAGGGTTTACGAGCAGTACTTC.

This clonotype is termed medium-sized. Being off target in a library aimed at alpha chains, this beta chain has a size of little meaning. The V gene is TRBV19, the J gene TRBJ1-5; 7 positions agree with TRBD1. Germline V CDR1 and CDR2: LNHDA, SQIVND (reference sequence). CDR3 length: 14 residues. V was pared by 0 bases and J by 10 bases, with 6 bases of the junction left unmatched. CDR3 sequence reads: CASSIEGQSGPQHF. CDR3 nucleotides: TGTGCCAGTAGTATAGAGGGACAGTCCGGTCCCCAGCATTTT.

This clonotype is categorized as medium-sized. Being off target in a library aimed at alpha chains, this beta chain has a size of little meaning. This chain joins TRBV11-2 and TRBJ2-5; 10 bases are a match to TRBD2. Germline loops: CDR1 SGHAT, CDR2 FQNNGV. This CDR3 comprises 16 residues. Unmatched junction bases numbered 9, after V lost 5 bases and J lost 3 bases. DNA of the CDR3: TGTGCCAGCAGCCTATTAGCGGGGGGTATGGAAGAGACCCAGTACTTC. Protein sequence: CASSLLAGGMEETQYF.

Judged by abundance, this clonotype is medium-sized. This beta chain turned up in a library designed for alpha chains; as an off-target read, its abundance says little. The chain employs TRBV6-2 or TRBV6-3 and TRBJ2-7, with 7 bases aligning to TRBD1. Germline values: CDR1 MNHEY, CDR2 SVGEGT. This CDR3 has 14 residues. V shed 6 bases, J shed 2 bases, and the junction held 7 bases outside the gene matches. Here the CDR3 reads CASSRTGGPYEQYF. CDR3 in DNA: TGTGCCAGCAGCCGGACAGGAGGCCCCTACGAGCAGTACTTC.

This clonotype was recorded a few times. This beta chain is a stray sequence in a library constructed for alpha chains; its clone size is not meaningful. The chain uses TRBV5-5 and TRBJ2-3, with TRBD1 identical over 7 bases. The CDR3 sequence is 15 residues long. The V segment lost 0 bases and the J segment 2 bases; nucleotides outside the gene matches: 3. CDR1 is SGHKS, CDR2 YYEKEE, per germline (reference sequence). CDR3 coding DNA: TGTGCCAGCAGCTTGGGGGACAGTATCACAGATACGCAGTATTTT. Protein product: CASSLGDSITDTQYF.

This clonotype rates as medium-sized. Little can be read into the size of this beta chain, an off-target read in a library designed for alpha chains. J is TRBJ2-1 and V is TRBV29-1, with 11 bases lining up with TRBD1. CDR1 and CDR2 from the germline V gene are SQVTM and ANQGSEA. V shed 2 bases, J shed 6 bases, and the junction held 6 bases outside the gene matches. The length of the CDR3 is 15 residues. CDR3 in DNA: TGCAGCGTTGAACAGAGGGACAGGGGGTTCAATGAGCAGTTCTTC. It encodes CSVEQRDRGFNEQFF.

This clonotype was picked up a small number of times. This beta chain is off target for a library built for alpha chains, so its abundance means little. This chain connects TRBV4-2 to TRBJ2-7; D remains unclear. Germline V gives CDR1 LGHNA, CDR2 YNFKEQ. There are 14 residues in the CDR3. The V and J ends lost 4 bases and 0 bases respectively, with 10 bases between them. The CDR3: CASSLFGISYEQYF. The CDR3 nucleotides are TGTGCCAGCAGCCTGTTTGGAATCTCCTACGAGCAGTACTTC.

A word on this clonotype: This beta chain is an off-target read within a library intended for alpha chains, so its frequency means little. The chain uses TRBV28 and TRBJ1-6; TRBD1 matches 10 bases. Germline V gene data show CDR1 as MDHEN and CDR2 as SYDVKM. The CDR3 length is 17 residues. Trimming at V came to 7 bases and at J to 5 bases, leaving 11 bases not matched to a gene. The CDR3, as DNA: TGTGCCAGCACTACAACTCGGACAGGGGGAGATAATTCACCCCTCCACTTT. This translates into CASTTTRTGGDNSPLHF.

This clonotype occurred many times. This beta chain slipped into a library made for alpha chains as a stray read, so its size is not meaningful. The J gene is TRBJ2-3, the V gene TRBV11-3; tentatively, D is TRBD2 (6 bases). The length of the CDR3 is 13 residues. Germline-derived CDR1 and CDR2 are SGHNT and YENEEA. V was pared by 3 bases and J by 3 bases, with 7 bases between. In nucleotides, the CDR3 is TGTGCCAGCAGCTTCGGACTAACAGATACGCAGTATTTT. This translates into CASSFGLTDTQYF.

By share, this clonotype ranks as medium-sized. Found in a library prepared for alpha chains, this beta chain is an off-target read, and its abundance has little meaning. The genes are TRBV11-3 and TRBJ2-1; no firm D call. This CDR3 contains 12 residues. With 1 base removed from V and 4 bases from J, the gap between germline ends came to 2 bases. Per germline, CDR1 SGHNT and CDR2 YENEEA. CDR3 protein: CASSLVYNEQFF. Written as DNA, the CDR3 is TGTGCCAGCAGCTTAGTATACAATGAGCAGTTCTTC.

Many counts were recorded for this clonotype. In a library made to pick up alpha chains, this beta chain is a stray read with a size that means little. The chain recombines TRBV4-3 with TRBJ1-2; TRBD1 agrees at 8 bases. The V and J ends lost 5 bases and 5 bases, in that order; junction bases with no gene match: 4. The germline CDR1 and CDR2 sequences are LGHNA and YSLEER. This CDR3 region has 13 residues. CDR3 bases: TGCGCCAGCAGCTTACAGGGGGGGTATGGCTACACCTTC. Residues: CASSLQGGYGYTF.

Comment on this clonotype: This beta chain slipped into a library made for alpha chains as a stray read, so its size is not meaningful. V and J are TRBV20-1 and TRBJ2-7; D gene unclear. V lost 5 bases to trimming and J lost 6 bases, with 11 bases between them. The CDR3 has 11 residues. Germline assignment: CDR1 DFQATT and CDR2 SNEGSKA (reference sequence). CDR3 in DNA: TGCAGTGCTCACCGTCAGGCCGAGCAGTACTTC. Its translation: CSAHRQAEQYF.